The 15 T cell receptor beta chains below all came from one sample that was sequenced in a study of quantifying T cell responses using KT2 cells. Study details: RNA was reverse transcribed with TCR alpha and beta constant-region primers.

An oligo carrying a UMI was ligated to the cDNA 3' end. The first PCR ran 4 to 5 cycles with an equimolar RC1.1 and RC1.2 beta primer mix. TCRdb passed the UMI-ligation and nested PCR reads through MiXCR, listing each CDR3 protein once. The sample holds some 41,000 distinct CDR3 sequences, approximately 15% seen once. The sequenced material came from PBMCs spiked with cells of the T cell clone KT2. Receptors were obtained from a human donor.

The chain is built from TRBV14 and TRBJ2-7; 7 bases line up with TRBD2. This CDR3 is 13 amino acids long. The V gene end was trimmed by 5 bases and the J gene end by 3 bases; junction bases not matched to a gene: 4. Germline values: CDR1 SGHDN, CDR2 FVKESK. The CDR3 is CASSGGGVYEQYF. The CDR3 DNA reads TGTGCCAGCAGCGGGGGAGGGGTCTACGAGCAGTACTTC.

In DNA form, the CDR3 reads TGCAGTGCTAGGGACTTAGGAGGGGGCCAGCAGTTCTTC. Residues: CSARDLGGGQQFF. This rearrangement joins TRBV20-1 to TRBJ2-1; D is perhaps TRBD1 (7 bases). Trimming took off 3 bases at V and 11 bases at J, with 17 bases between the two ends. The CDR3 spans 13 residues. Germline V gene sequence: CDR1 DFQATT, CDR2 SNEGSKA (reference sequence).

The chain recombines TRBV7-8 with TRBJ2-5; D may match TRBD1 or TRBD2 (5 bases each). The germline gives CDR1 SGHVS, CDR2 FQNEAQ. V lost 4 bases and J lost 2, with 14 bases in between. This CDR3 comprises 15 residues. CDR3 coding DNA: TGTGCCAGCAGCTATTCTTGGGACGGACAAGAGACCCAGTACTTC. Translated: CASSYSWDGQETQYF.

Many counts were recorded for this clonotype. This rearrangement joins TRBV4-3 to TRBJ1-4, with TRBD1 matching 9 bases. The CDR3 runs to 15 residues. CDR1 LGHNA and CDR2 YSLEER come from the germline V gene. The J segment lost 5 bases and the V segment lost 4 bases, leaving 5 bases of the junction unmatched. Here the CDR3 DNA reads TGCGCCAGCAGCCCAGGGGACAGGGACAATGAAAAACTGTTTTTT. It is translated as CASSPGDRDNEKLFF.

This clonotype was detected ten times or more. This sequence joins TRBV6-5 and TRBJ2-3; 9 nucleotides line up with TRBD2. The J segment lost 5 bases and the V segment lost 6 bases, leaving 3 bases of the junction unmatched. Germline-derived CDR1 and CDR2 are MNHEY and SVGAGI. The CDR3 has 13 residues. CDR3 amino acids: CASRTTSGDTQYF. The CDR3 DNA sequence: TGTGCCAGCAGAACGACTAGCGGAGATACGCAGTATTTT.

The J gene is TRBJ1-1, the V gene TRBV15; no reliable D call. Trimming pared 3 bases from V and 3 bases from J, leaving 14 bases between. The germline gives CDR1 LNHNV, CDR2 YYDKDF (reference sequence). The CDR3 totals 15 residues. The CDR3 loop reads CATSSGLGGDTEAFF. The CDR3 DNA follows: TGTGCCACCAGCAGTGGCTTGGGTGGGGACACTGAAGCTTTCTTT.

A few counts support this clonotype. This chain connects TRBV3-1 to TRBJ2-1; D not resolved. CDR3 length: 15 residues. Germline values: CDR1 LGHDT, CDR2 YNNKEL (reference sequence). V was pared by 0 bases and J by 8 bases, with 14 bases between. The CDR3, as DNA: TGTGCCAGCAGCCAAGATGGAGCCAGAAAGGATGAGCAGTTCTTC. This translates into CASSQDGARKDEQFF.

This clonotype was counted ten times or more. The V call is TRBV29-1, the J call TRBJ1-5; D remains ambiguous. The germline CDR1 and CDR2 sequences are SQVTM and ANQGSEA. CDR3 length: 12 amino acids. Trimming stripped 0 bases from V and 6 bases from J, with 6 bases between. The CDR3 protein is CSVEEVGQPQHF. DNA for the CDR3: TGCAGCGTTGAAGAAGTAGGTCAGCCCCAGCATTTT.

The chain carries TRBV28 and TRBJ2-7, with 8 bases aligning to TRBD2. This CDR3 contains 15 residues. V lost 2 bases and J lost 6; bases outside the gene matches: 9. Germline lookup yields CDR1 MDHEN and CDR2 SYDVKM. CDR3 nucleotide sequence: TGTGCCAGCAGTTTACCCGGAGCGGGAGCCATCGAGCAGTACTTC. Encoded protein: CASSLPGAGAIEQYF.

This clonotype was recorded a few times. The chain employs TRBV6-2 or TRBV6-3 and TRBJ2-6, with D hard to call. V was clipped by 3 bases and J by 3 bases, with 3 bases between them. CDR1 is MNHEY, CDR2 SVGEGT, per germline. The CDR3 has 13 amino acids. CDR3 in DNA: TGTGCCAGCAGTTATCTTGGGGCCAACGTCCTGACTTTC. Translated, it gives CASSYLGANVLTF.

In this sample, this clonotype turned up many times. The genes are TRBV20-1 and TRBJ2-7, with 10 bases matching TRBD1. Germline V gene sequence: CDR1 DFQATT, CDR2 SNEGSKA (reference sequence). The V and J ends lost 5 bases and 5 bases, in that order; junction bases with no gene match: 12. This CDR3 has 15 amino acids. CDR3 sequence: CSAVNGDRGIDEQYF. CDR3 DNA sequence: TGCAGTGCTGTTAACGGGGACAGGGGCATCGACGAGCAGTACTTC.

This clonotype was seen ten or more times. The chain has TRBV15 and TRBJ2-5; 7 bases are shared with TRBD1. The CDR3 spans 13 residues. Germline CDR1 and CDR2: LNHNV and YYDKDF (reference sequence). J lost 6 bases, V lost 3 bases, and 4 bases had no gene match. The CDR3 spells CATSRRTGQTQYF. DNA for the CDR3: TGTGCCACCAGCAGGCGGACAGGACAGACCCAGTACTTC.

V usage is TRBV20-1 and J usage is TRBJ1-2; 7 bases match TRBD1. Per the germline V gene, CDR1 is DFQATT and CDR2 is SNEGSKA (reference sequence). V gave up 5 bases and J gave up 0 bases; unmatched junction bases: 6. The CDR3 extends over 14 amino acids. The CDR3 region is CSAVDRYPNYGYTF. CDR3 sequence (DNA): TGCAGTGCTGTGGACAGGTATCCTAACTATGGCTACACCTTC.

This clonotype was observed a few times. The genes are TRBV12-3 or TRBV12-4 and TRBJ1-2; tentative D call: TRBD1 (6 bases). Trimming took off 1 base at V and 4 bases at J, with 10 bases between the two ends. This CDR3 contains 14 residues. The CDR3 DNA reads as TGTGCCAGCAGTTTAGGAGGGGGAGGCTATGGCTACACCTTC. Protein: CASSLGGGGYGYTF.

This clonotype was counted only a few times. The chain combines TRBV12-3 or TRBV12-4 with TRBJ2-3; D is perhaps TRBD2 (6 bases). Trimming cost V 1 base and J 4 bases, with 9 bases left between them. This CDR3 contains 14 residues. The CDR3 is CASSLDGSPDTQYF. The CDR3 DNA follows: TGTGCCAGCAGTTTAGACGGGAGCCCAGATACGCAGTATTTT.